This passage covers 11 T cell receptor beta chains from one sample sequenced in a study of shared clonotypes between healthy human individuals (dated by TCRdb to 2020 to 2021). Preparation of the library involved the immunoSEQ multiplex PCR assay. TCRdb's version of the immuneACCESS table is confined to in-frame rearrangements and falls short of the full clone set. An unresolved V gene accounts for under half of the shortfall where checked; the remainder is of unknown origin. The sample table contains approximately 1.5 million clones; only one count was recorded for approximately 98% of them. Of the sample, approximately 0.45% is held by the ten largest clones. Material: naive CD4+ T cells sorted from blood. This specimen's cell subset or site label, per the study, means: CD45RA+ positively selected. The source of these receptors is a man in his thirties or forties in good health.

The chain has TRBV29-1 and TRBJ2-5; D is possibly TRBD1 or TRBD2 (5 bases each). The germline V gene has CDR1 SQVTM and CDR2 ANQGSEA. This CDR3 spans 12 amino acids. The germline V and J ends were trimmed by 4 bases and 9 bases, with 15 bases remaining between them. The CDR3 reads CSVVMGLGAQYF. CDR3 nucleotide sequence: TGCAGCGTTGTAATGGGTTTGGGGGCCCAGTACTTC.

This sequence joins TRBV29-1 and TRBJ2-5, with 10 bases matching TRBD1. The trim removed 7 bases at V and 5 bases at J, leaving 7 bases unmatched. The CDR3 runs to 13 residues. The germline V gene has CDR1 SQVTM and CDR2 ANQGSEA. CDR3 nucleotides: TGCAGCGCCCCGGGACAGGGGCCGGAGACCCAGTACTTC. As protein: CSAPGQGPETQYF.

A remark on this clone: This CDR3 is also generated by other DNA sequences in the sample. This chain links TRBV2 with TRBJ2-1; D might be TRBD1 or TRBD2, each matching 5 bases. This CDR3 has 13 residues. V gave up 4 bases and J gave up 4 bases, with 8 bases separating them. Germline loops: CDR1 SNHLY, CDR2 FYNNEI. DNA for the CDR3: TGTGCCAGCAGTGTAGAGGGGTACAATGAGCAGTTCTTC. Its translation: CASSVEGYNEQFF.

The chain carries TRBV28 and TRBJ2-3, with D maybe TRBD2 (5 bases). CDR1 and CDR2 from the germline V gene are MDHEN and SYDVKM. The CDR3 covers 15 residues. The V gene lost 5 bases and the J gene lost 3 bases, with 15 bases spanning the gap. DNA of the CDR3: TGTGCCAGCAGTGCCCCGGGATTGGGGACAGATACGCAGTATTTT. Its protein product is CASSAPGLGTDTQYF.

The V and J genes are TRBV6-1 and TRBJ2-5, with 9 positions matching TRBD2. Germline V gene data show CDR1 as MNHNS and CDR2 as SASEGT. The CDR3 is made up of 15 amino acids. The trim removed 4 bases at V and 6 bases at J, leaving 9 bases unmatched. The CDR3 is CASSALAGVGKTQYF. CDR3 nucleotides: TGTGCCAGCAGTGCCTTAGCGGGAGTCGGGAAGACCCAGTACTTC.

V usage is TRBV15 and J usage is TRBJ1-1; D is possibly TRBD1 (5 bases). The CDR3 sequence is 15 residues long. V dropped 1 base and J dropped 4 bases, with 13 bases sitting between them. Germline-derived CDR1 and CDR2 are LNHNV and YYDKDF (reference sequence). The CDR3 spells CATSRALGTGTEAFF. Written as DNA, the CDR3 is TGTGCCACCAGCAGAGCTCTGGGGACGGGCACTGAAGCTTTCTTT.

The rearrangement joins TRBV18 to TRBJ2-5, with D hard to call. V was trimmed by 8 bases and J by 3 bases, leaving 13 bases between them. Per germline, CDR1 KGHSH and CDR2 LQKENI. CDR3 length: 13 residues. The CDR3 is CASTDGREETQYF. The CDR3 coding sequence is TGTGCCAGCACCGACGGACGGGAAGAGACCCAGTACTTC.

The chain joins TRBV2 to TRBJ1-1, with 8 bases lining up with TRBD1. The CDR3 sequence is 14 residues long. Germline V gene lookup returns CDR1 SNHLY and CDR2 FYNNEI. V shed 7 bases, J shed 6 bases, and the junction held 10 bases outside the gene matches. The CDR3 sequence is CASTRGGQAPEAFF. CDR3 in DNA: TGTGCCAGCACAAGGGGGGGACAGGCTCCTGAAGCTTTCTTT.

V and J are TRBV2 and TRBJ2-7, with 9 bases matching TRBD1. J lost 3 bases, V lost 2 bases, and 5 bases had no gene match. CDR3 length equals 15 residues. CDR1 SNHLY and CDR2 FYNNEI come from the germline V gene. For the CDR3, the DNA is TGTGCCAGCAGTGAAAGGACAGGGGCTAACTACGAGCAGTACTTC. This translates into CASSERTGANYEQYF.

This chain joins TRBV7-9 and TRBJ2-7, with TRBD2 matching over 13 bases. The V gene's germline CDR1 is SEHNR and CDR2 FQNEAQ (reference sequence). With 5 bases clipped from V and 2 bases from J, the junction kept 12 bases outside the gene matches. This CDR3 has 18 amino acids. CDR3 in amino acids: CASSLGPGTSGTTYEQYF. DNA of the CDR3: TGTGCCAGCAGCCTGGGCCCCGGGACTAGCGGGACGACCTACGAGCAGTACTTC.

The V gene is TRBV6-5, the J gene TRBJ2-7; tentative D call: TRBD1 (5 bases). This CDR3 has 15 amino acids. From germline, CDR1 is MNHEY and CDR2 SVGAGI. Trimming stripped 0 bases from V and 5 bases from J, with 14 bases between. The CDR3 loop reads CASSYSQGMSDEQYF. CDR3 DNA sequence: TGTGCCAGCAGTTACTCCCAGGGTATGTCGGACGAGCAGTACTTC.